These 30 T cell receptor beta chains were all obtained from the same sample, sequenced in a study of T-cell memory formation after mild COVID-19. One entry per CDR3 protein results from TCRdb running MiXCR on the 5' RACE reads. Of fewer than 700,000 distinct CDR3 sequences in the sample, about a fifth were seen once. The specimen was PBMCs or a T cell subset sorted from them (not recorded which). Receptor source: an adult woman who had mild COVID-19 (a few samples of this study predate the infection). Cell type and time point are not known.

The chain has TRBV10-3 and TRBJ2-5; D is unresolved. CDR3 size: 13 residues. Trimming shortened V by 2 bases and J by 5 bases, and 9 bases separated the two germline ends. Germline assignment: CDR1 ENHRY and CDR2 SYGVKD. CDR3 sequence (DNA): TGTGCCATCAGTGAGGAGGCGTGGGAGACCCAGTACTTC. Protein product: CAISEEAWETQYF.

CDR3 DNA sequence: TGTGCCACCAGTGACAGGGCAGGTCAGCCCCAGCATTTT. This encodes CATSDRAGQPQHF. This sequence joins TRBV24-1 and TRBJ1-5, with D tentatively TRBD1 (5 bases). V dropped 4 bases and J dropped 6 bases, with 9 bases sitting between them. The CDR3 sequence is 13 residues long. From germline, CDR1 is KGHDR and CDR2 SFDVKD.

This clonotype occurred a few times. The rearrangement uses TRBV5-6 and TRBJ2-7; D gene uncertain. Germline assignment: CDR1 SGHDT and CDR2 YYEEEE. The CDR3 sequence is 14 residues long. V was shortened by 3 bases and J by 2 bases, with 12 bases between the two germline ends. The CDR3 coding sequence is TGTGCCAGCAGCTCGAGTTGGCAGACCTACGAGCAGTACTTC. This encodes CASSSSWQTYEQYF.

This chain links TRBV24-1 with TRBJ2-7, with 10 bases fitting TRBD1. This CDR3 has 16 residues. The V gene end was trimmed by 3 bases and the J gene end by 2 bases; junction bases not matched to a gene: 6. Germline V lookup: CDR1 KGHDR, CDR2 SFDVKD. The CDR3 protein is CATSDPGTGATYEQYF. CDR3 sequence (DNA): TGTGCCACCAGTGATCCTGGGACAGGGGCAACCTACGAGCAGTACTTC.

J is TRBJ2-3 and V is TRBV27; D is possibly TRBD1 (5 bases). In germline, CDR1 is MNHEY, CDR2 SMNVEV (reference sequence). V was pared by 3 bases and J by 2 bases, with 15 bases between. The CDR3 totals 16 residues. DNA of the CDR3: TGTGCCAGCAGTTTTTCGACAGTAACAAACACAGATACGCAGTATTTT. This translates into CASSFSTVTNTDTQYF.

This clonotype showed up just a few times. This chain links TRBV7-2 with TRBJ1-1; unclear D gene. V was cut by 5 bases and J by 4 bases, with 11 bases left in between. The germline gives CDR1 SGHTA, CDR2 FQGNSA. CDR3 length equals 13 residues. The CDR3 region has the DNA TGTGCCAGCAGCCCAGTGGCCCGCACTGAAGCTTTCTTT. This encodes CASSPVARTEAFF.

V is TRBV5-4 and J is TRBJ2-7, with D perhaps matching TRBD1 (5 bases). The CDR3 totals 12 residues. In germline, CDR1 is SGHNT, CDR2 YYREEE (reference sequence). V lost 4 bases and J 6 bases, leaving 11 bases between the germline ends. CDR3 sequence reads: CASSPGHPEQYF. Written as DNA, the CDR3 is TGTGCCAGCAGCCCCGGACATCCCGAGCAGTACTTC.

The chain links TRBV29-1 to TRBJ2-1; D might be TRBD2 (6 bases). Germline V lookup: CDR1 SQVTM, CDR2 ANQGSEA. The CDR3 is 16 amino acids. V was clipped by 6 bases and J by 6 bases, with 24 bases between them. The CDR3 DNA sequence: TGCAGCGTCGCCCCAACCCGGCTAGCGCAACGCAATGAGCAGTTCTTC. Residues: CSVAPTRLAQRNEQFF.

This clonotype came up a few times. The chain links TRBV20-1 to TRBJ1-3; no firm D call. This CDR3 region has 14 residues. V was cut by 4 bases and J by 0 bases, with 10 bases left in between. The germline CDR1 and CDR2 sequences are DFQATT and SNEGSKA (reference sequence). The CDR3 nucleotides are TGCAGTGCTATCCAACAGATCTCTGGAAACACCATATATTTT. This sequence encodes CSAIQQISGNTIYF.

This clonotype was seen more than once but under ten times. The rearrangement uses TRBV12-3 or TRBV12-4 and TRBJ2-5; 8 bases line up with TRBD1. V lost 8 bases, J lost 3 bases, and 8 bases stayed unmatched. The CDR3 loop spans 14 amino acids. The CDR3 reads CASVHSGGEETQYF. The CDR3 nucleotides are TGTGCCAGCGTCCACTCAGGGGGCGAAGAGACCCAGTACTTC.

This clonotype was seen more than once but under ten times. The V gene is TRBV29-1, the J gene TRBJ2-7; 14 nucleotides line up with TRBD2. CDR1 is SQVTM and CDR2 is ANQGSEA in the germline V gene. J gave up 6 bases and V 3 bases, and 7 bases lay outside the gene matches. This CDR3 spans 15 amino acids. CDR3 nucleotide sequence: TGCAGCGTTGAGGGGACTAGCGGGAGATCGAGCGAGCAGTACTTC. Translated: CSVEGTSGRSSEQYF.

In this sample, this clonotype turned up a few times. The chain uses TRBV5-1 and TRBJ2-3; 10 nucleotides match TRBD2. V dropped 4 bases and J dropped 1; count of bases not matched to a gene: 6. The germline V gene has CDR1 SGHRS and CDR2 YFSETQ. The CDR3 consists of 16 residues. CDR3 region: CASSVPTSGGTDTQYF. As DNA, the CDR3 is TGCGCCAGCAGCGTACCTACTAGCGGGGGCACAGATACGCAGTATTTT.

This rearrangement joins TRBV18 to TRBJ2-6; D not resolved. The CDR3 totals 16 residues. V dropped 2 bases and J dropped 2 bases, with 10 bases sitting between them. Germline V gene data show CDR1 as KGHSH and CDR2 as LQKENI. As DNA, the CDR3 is TGTGCCAGCTCACCAATGTGGGCGACTGGGGCCAACGTCCTGACTTTC. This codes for CASSPMWATGANVLTF.

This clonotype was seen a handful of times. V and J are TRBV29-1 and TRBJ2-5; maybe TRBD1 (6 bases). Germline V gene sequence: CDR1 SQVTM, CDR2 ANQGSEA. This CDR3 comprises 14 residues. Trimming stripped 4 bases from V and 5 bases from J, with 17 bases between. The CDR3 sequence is CSVGAQGKGETQYF. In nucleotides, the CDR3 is TGCAGCGTTGGGGCTCAGGGGAAAGGGGAGACCCAGTACTTC.

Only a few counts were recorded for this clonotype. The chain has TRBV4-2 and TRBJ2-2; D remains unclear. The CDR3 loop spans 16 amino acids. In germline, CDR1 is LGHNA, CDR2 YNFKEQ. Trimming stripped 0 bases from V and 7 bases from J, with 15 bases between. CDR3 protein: CASSQEAQRRIGELFF. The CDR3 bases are TGTGCCAGCAGCCAAGAGGCACAACGACGCATCGGGGAGCTGTTTTTT.

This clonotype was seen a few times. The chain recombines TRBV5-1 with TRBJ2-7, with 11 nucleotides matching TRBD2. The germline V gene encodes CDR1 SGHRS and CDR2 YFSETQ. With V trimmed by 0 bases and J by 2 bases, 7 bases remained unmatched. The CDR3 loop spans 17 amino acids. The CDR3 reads CASSLAEVLAGAYEQYF. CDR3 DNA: TGCGCCAGCAGCTTGGCCGAGGTACTAGCGGGAGCCTACGAGCAGTACTTC.

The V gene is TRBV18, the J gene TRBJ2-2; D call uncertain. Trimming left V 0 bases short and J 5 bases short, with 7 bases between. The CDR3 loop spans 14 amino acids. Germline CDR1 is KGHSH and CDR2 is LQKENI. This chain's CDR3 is CASSPPIVTGELFF. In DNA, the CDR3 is TGTGCCAGCTCACCACCGATCGTAACCGGGGAGCTGTTTTTT.

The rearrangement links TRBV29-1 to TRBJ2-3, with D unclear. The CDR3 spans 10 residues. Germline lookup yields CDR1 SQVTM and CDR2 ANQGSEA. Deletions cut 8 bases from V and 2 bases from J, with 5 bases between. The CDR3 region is CSPHTDTQYF. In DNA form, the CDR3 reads TGCAGCCCCCACACAGATACGCAGTATTTT.

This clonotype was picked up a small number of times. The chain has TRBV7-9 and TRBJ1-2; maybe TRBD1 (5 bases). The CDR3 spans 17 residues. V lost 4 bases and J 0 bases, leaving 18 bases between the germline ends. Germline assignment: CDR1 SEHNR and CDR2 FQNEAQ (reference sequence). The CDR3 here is CASSSSTGTLSNYGYTF. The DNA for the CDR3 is TGTGCCAGCAGCTCCTCAACAGGAACACTATCTAACTATGGCTACACCTTC.

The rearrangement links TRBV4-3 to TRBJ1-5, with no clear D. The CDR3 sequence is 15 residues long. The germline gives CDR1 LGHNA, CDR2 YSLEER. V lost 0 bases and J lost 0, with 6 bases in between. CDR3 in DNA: TGCGCCAGCAGCCAAGATTGGCATAGCAATCAGCCCCAGCATTTT. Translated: CASSQDWHSNQPQHF.

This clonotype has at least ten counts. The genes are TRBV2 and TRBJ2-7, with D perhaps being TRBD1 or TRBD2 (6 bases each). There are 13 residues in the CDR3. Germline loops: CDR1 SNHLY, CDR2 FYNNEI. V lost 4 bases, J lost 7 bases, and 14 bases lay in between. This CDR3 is CASSGMGGWEQYF. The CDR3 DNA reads TGTGCCAGCAGTGGTATGGGGGGCTGGGAGCAGTACTTC. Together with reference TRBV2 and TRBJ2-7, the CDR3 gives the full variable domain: EPEVTQTPSHQVTQMGQEVILRCVPISNHLYFYWYRQILGQKVEFLVSFYNNEISEKSEIFDDQFSVERPDGSNFTLKIRSTKLEDSAMYFCASSGMGGWEQYFGPGTRLTVT.

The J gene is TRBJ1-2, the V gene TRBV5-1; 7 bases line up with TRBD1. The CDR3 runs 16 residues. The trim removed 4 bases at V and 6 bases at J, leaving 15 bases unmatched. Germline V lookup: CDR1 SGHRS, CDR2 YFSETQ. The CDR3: CASSPQGEGAGHGYTF. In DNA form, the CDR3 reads TGCGCCAGCAGCCCGCAAGGAGAGGGGGCGGGCCATGGCTACACCTTC.

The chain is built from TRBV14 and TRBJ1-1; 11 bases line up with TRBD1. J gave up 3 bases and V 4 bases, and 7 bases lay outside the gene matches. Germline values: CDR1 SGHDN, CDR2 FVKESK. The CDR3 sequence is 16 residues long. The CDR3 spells CASSPRTGGADTEAFF. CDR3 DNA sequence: TGTGCCAGCAGCCCCCGGACAGGGGGCGCGGACACTGAAGCTTTCTTT.

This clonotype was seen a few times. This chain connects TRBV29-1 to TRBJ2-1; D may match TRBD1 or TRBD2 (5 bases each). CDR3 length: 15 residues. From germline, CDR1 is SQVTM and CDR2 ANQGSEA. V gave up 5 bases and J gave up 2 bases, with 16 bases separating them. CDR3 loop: CSVRRDLNPYNEQFF. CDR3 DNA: TGCAGCGTTAGAAGGGACCTCAACCCCTACAATGAGCAGTTCTTC.

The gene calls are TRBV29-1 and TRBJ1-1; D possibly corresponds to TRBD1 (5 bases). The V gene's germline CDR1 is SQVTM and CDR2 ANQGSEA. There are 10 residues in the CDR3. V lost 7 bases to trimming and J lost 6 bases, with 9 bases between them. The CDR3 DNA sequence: TGCAGCGCCGGGGCGGCTGAAGCTTTCTTT. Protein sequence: CSAGAAEAFF.

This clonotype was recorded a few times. The CDR3 sequence: CASSIPGTSPYSSTDTQYF. The CDR3, as DNA: TGTGCCAGCAGCATCCCCGGGACTAGTCCCTACTCTAGCACAGATACGCAGTATTTT. V is TRBV4-2 and J is TRBJ2-3, with 8 bases lining up with TRBD2. The CDR3 loop spans 19 amino acids. Per the germline V gene, CDR1 is LGHNA and CDR2 is YNFKEQ. V dropped 5 bases and J dropped 0; count of bases not matched to a gene: 16.

CDR3 amino acids: CATSDSGDTDTQYF. The DNA for the CDR3 is TGTGCCACCAGTGATTCGGGGGACACAGATACGCAGTATTTT. V usage is TRBV24-1 and J usage is TRBJ2-3; D might be TRBD2 (6 bases). Trimming left V 2 bases short and J 2 bases short, with 7 bases between. Germline V gene lookup returns CDR1 KGHDR and CDR2 SFDVKD. The CDR3 runs 14 residues.

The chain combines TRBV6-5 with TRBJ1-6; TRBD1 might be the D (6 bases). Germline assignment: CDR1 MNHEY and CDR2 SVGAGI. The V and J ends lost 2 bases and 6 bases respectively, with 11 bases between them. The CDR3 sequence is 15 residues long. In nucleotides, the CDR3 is TGTGCCAGCAGTTACGGGACAAGTCTTAATTCACCCCTCCACTTT. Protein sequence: CASSYGTSLNSPLHF.

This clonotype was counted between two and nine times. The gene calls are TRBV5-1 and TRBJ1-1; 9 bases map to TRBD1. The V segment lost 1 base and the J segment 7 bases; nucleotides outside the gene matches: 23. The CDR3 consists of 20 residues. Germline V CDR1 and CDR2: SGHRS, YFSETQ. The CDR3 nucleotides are TGCGCCAGCAGCTTGATCAGTCCCGGGACAGGGATCGGCACGTCTAGTGAAGCTTTCTTT. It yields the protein CASSLISPGTGIGTSSEAFF.

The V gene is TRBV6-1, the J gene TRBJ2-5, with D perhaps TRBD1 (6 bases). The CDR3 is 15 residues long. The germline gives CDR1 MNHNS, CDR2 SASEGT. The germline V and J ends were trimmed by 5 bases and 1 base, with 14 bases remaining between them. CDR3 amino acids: CASSITGTLQETQYF. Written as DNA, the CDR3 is TGTGCCAGCAGTATTACCGGGACACTCCAAGAGACCCAGTACTTC.